The 32 T cell receptor beta chains below were found in one sample sequenced in a study of response to subunit inactivated influenza vaccine. TCRdb reprocessed the RT-PCR reads via MiXCR and lists one record per CDR3 protein. Here the sample spans approximately 680,000 distinct CDR3 sequences, about 15% being singletons. The material sequenced was PBMCs from blood, taken approximately 13 days after vaccination. The origin of the receptors is a man aged 50 to 60 who received an inactivated influenza vaccine.

This chain links TRBV24-1 with TRBJ2-1; the D is unclear. The germline V gene encodes CDR1 KGHDR and CDR2 SFDVKD. V shed 4 bases and J shed 9 bases, with 18 bases lying between them. The CDR3 is 15 amino acids. CDR3 region: CATSDSRGGRCEQFF. Written as DNA, the CDR3 is TGTGCCACCAGTGACTCTAGAGGTGGACGATGTGAGCAGTTCTTC.

The chain couples TRBV20-1 to TRBJ1-1, with D possibly TRBD1 on 6 matching bases. From germline, CDR1 is DFQATT and CDR2 SNEGSKA (reference sequence). V lost 4 bases and J 6 bases, leaving 9 bases between the germline ends. The CDR3 length is 11 residues. Written as DNA, the CDR3 is TGCAGTGCTACAGGGGTCTCTGAAGCTTTCTTT. It yields the protein CSATGVSEAFF.

V usage is TRBV12-3 or TRBV12-4 and J usage is TRBJ1-2; 9 nucleotides line up with TRBD1. The V segment lost 6 bases and the J segment 8 bases; nucleotides outside the gene matches: 4. This CDR3 has 12 residues. DNA of the CDR3: TGTGCCAGCAGGGGACAGGGAGACGGCTACACCTTC. Translating gives CASRGQGDGYTF.

The rearrangement links TRBV20-1 to TRBJ2-5; D call uncertain. Trimming removed 2 bases at V and 3 bases at J, with 4 bases between. The CDR3 consists of 11 residues. Germline V gene data show CDR1 as DFQATT and CDR2 as SNEGSKA (reference sequence). CDR3 bases: TGCAGTGCTAGACTAGAAGAGACCCAGTACTTC. Its translation is CSARLEETQYF.

The chain recombines TRBV5-1 with TRBJ2-5; D ambiguous. This CDR3 has 16 residues. Trimming cost V 0 bases and J 0 bases, with 12 bases left between them. Per germline, CDR1 SGHRS and CDR2 YFSETQ. For the CDR3, the DNA is TGCGCCAGCAGCTTGGTGAGCACTAAGTACCAAGAGACCCAGTACTTC. Translation gives CASSLVSTKYQETQYF. The full variable domain, with the rest looked up from reference TRBV5-1 and TRBJ2-5, is KAGVTQTPRYLIKTRGQQVTLSCSPISGHRSVSWYQQTPGQGLQFLFEYFSETQRNKGNFPGRFSGRQFSNSRSEMNVSTLELGDSALYLCASSLVSTKYQETQYFGPGTRLLVL.

J is TRBJ1-1 and V is TRBV29-1, with D perhaps matching TRBD1 (5 bases). This CDR3 region has 16 residues. V dropped 7 bases and J dropped 3 bases, with 24 bases sitting between them. Per germline, CDR1 SQVTM and CDR2 ANQGSEA. CDR3 nucleotides: TGCAGCGCCTTCGTTGGCCTGGGGGACCGGTACACTGAAGCTTTCTTT. It is translated as CSAFVGLGDRYTEAFF.

This clonotype was observed many times. The rearrangement links TRBV5-1 to TRBJ2-4; D perhaps matches TRBD1 (6 bases). V was pared by 2 bases and J by 4 bases, with 10 bases between. This CDR3 spans 14 amino acids. Germline V lookup: CDR1 SGHRS, CDR2 YFSETQ. In nucleotides, the CDR3 is TGCGCCAGCAGCTTCCGGGACACAAAAAACATTCAGTACTTC. Protein sequence: CASSFRDTKNIQYF.

Only a few counts were recorded for this clonotype. V gene TRBV2 combines with J gene TRBJ2-2, with TRBD1 matching 10 bases. Germline V gene lookup returns CDR1 SNHLY and CDR2 FYNNEI. The CDR3 has 14 amino acids. The V segment lost 8 bases and the J segment 3 bases; nucleotides outside the gene matches: 3. CDR3 in DNA: TGTGCCAGCCGTGGACAGGGGGACACCGGGGAGCTGTTTTTT. Encoded protein: CASRGQGDTGELFF.

The table lists this clonotype with many counts. The V and J genes are TRBV5-1 and TRBJ1-1; D gene uncertain. The CDR3 covers 13 residues. CDR1 SGHRS and CDR2 YFSETQ come from the germline V gene. V was shortened by 5 bases and J by 3 bases, with 11 bases between the two germline ends. The CDR3 DNA follows: TGCGCCAGCAGGACGGAGTTGGACACTGAAGCTTTCTTT. It specifies CASRTELDTEAFF.

J is TRBJ1-2 and V is TRBV7-9, with D hard to call. V was cut by 5 bases and J by 3 bases, with 16 bases left in between. The CDR3 extends over 15 amino acids. Germline CDR1 reads SEHNR; CDR2 reads FQNEAQ (reference sequence). The CDR3 spells CASSPSTVPYYGYTF. The CDR3, as DNA: TGTGCCAGCAGCCCAAGCACAGTTCCCTACTATGGCTACACCTTC.

The chain has TRBV6-5 and TRBJ1-1; D gene ambiguous. The CDR3 has 12 residues. CDR1 and CDR2 (germline): MNHEY, SVGAGI. Between the trimmed V and J ends, which lost 5 bases and 3 bases, there was a span of 7 bases. The CDR3 here is CASSHTDTEAFF. The CDR3, as DNA: TGTGCCAGCAGTCACACAGACACTGAAGCTTTCTTT.

The rearrangement uses TRBV28 and TRBJ2-5; 8 bases match TRBD1. The CDR3 sequence is 15 residues long. V lost 6 bases, J lost 1 base, and 7 bases stayed unmatched. The germline V gene encodes CDR1 MDHEN and CDR2 SYDVKM. The CDR3 DNA is TGTGCCAGCAGCGAAAACGGACAGGGCCAAGAGACCCAGTACTTC. Its protein product is CASSENGQGQETQYF.

This clonotype has a handful of counts. The rearrangement uses TRBV5-1 and TRBJ2-3, with 7 bases matching TRBD2. The V gene's germline CDR1 is SGHRS and CDR2 YFSETQ. The CDR3 is 14 residues long. Trimming cost V 5 bases and J 0 bases; bases outside gene matches: 3. CDR3 in amino acids: CASSQRGSTDTQYF. DNA for the CDR3: TGCGCCAGCAGTCAGCGGGGTAGCACAGATACGCAGTATTTT.

The V gene is TRBV18, the J gene TRBJ2-7; TRBD2 agrees at 14 bases. Germline V CDR1 and CDR2: KGHSH, LQKENI. The CDR3 sequence is 18 residues long. Trimming removed 4 bases from V and 2 bases from J; junction bases left unmatched: 10. The CDR3: CASSQQGTSGSWTYEQYF. CDR3 nucleotide sequence: TGTGCCAGCTCACAGCAGGGGACTAGCGGGAGTTGGACCTACGAGCAGTACTTC. Variable domain in full (rest from reference TRBV18 and TRBJ2-7): NAGVMQNPRHLVRRRGQEARLRCSPMKGHSHVYWYRQLPEEGLKFMVYLQKENIIDESGMPKERFSAEFPKEGPSILRIQQVVRGDSAAYFCASSQQGTSGSWTYEQYFGPGTRLTVT.

J is TRBJ2-1 and V is TRBV18, with 13 bases fitting TRBD2. Germline CDR1 reads KGHSH; CDR2 reads LQKENI. The ends lost 3 bases at V and 7 bases at J; junction bases unmatched: 9. The length of the CDR3 is 17 residues. The chain's CDR3 is CASSPRLAGGLGNEQFF. The CDR3 nucleotides read TGTGCCAGCTCACCGAGACTAGCGGGAGGCCTGGGGAATGAGCAGTTCTTC. Based on the CDR3 plus reference TRBV18 and TRBJ2-1, the full variable domain is NAGVMQNPRHLVRRRGQEARLRCSPMKGHSHVYWYRQLPEEGLKFMVYLQKENIIDESGMPKERFSAEFPKEGPSILRIQQVVRGDSAAYFCASSPRLAGGLGNEQFFGPGTRLTVL.

This chain uses TRBV7-9 with TRBJ2-2; 8 bases map to TRBD2. J lost 5 bases, V lost 7 bases, and 12 bases had no gene match. The V gene's germline CDR1 is SEHNR and CDR2 FQNEAQ (reference sequence). The CDR3 covers 16 residues. For the CDR3, the DNA is TGTGCCAGCACCACGAAATCGTCGGGGGGGACCGGGGAGCTGTTTTTT. Its translation is CASTTKSSGGTGELFF. Using reference TRBV7-9 and TRBJ2-2 for the parts outside the CDR3, the full variable domain is DTGVSQNPRHKITKRGQNVTFRCDPISEHNRLYWYRQTLGQGPEFLTYFQNEAQLEKSRLLSDRFSAERPKGSFSTLEIQRTEQGDSAMYLCASTTKSSGGTGELFFGEGSRLTVL.

In this sample, this clonotype turned up a few times. The V and J genes are TRBV10-3 and TRBJ2-2; TRBD1 agrees at 7 bases. Trimming took 4 bases from V and 2 from J; bases not matched to a gene: 7. Germline V lookup: CDR1 ENHRY, CDR2 SYGVKD. This CDR3 is built from 16 residues. CDR3 coding DNA: TGTGCCATCAGTGTGGGACAGACCTCTAACACCGGGGAGCTGTTTTTT. Encoded protein: CAISVGQTSNTGELFF.

This chain joins TRBV5-1 and TRBJ2-3, with D perhaps assigned TRBD1 or TRBD2 (5 bases each). Trimming removed 0 bases at V and 0 bases at J, with 11 bases between. CDR1 and CDR2 from the germline V gene are SGHRS and YFSETQ. The CDR3 loop spans 16 amino acids. The CDR3 loop is CASSLGDQASTDTQYF. For the CDR3, the DNA is TGCGCCAGCAGCTTGGGGGACCAGGCTAGCACAGATACGCAGTATTTT.

This clonotype showed up just a few times. The chain combines TRBV9 with TRBJ2-7; D may be TRBD2 (6 bases). The germline V gene has CDR1 SGDLS and CDR2 YYNGEE. Trimming pared 0 bases from V and 2 bases from J, leaving 12 bases between. The CDR3 runs 15 residues. The CDR3 protein is CASSVGLATTYEQYF. The DNA for the CDR3 is TGTGCCAGCAGCGTAGGGCTAGCGACGACCTACGAGCAGTACTTC.

V is TRBV12-3 or TRBV12-4 and J is TRBJ1-2; 7 positions agree with TRBD1. This CDR3 has 16 amino acids. The V and J ends lost 3 bases and 0 bases, in that order; junction bases with no gene match: 7. Here the CDR3 DNA reads TGTGCCAGCAGTTTTGGGGACAGTACCGCTAACTATGGCTACACCTTC. It yields the protein CASSFGDSTANYGYTF.

The gene calls are TRBV10-2 and TRBJ2-7; D uncertain. This CDR3 is built from 18 residues. V dropped 2 bases and J dropped 4 bases, with 24 bases sitting between them. Germline V gives CDR1 WSHSY, CDR2 SAAADI. The CDR3 DNA reads TGCGCCAGCAGTGAGCTCGCAGGTAGTTTGAGTTTGGGATACGAGCAGTACTTC. This codes for CASSELAGSLSLGYEQYF.

This clonotype was recorded many times. The chain combines TRBV4-1 with TRBJ1-1; D is undetermined. Germline loops: CDR1 MGHRA, CDR2 YSYEKL. This CDR3 has 13 residues. V was clipped by 3 bases and J by 0 bases, with 5 bases between them. This CDR3 is CASSQSVNTEAFF. The CDR3 nucleotides are TGCGCCAGCAGCCAGTCGGTGAACACTGAAGCTTTCTTT.

This clonotype was observed a handful of times. V is TRBV20-1 and J is TRBJ2-7, with TRBD2 as a possible D gene (8 bases). The CDR3 has 16 residues. The V gene's germline CDR1 is DFQATT and CDR2 SNEGSKA (reference sequence). V lost 6 bases, J lost 0 bases, and 21 bases lay in between. The CDR3 sequence is CSAERGPGGFSYEQYF. In DNA form, the CDR3 reads TGCAGTGCCGAAAGGGGGCCGGGAGGGTTCTCCTACGAGCAGTACTTC.

The table lists this clonotype with a few counts. CDR3 loop: CAISGLGQGPYEQYF. The CDR3 DNA reads TGTGCCATCAGTGGACTGGGACAGGGTCCCTACGAGCAGTACTTC. This chain links TRBV10-3 with TRBJ2-7, with TRBD1 matching 9 bases. J gave up 2 bases and V 4 bases, and 6 bases lay outside the gene matches. This CDR3 is built from 15 residues. Germline V gene sequence: CDR1 ENHRY, CDR2 SYGVKD.

This clonotype appeared many times. V is TRBV20-1 and J is TRBJ2-3, with D tentatively TRBD1 or TRBD2 (7 bases each). CDR3 length: 14 amino acids. Germline CDR1 and CDR2: DFQATT and SNEGSKA (reference sequence). Trimming shortened V by 6 bases and J by 3 bases, and 16 bases separated the two germline ends. The CDR3 reads CSAREGAKTDTQYF. The CDR3 DNA sequence: TGCAGTGCCAGGGAGGGGGCGAAGACAGATACGCAGTATTTT.

V and J are TRBV12-3 or TRBV12-4 and TRBJ2-7; 8 nucleotides match TRBD2. The CDR3 consists of 16 residues. V shed 1 base and J 1 base; nucleotides not matched to a gene: 6. The CDR3 sequence is CASSLGSASGSYEQYF. The DNA of the CDR3 is TGTGCCAGCAGTTTAGGTTCGGCTAGCGGGTCCTACGAGCAGTACTTC.

The V and J genes are TRBV5-1 and TRBJ2-3; a possible D gene is TRBD1 (6 bases). Trimming took 3 bases from V and 1 from J, leaving 9 bases between them. Per germline, CDR1 SGHRS and CDR2 YFSETQ. The CDR3 contains 14 residues. In nucleotides, the CDR3 is TGCGCCAGCAGCTGGGACAAGGGCACAGATACGCAGTATTTT. This encodes CASSWDKGTDTQYF.

This clonotype turned up a few times. This chain joins TRBV27 and TRBJ1-1; D ambiguous. The CDR3 totals 14 residues. V was pared by 5 bases and J by 0 bases, with 10 bases between. Germline assignment: CDR1 MNHEY and CDR2 SMNVEV (reference sequence). The CDR3 reads CASSTQELNTEAFF. The DNA of the CDR3 is TGTGCCAGCAGTACTCAGGAATTGAACACTGAAGCTTTCTTT.

This clonotype was seen a handful of times. The gene calls are TRBV6-5 and TRBJ2-6; tentatively, D is TRBD1 (6 bases). This CDR3 region has 17 residues. The germline CDR1 and CDR2 sequences are MNHEY and SVGAGI. Trimming stripped 4 bases from V and 0 bases from J, with 13 bases between. The chain's CDR3 is CASSSDSPFSGANVLTF. CDR3 DNA sequence: TGTGCCAGCAGTTCGGACAGTCCCTTCTCTGGGGCCAACGTCCTGACTTTC.

This clonotype has only a few counts. The chain uses TRBV7-3 and TRBJ2-1; weak D call: TRBD2 (7 bases). V was pared by 2 bases and J by 4 bases, with 15 bases between. The CDR3 extends over 16 amino acids. The V gene's germline CDR1 is SGHTA and CDR2 FQGTGA. The CDR3 spells CASSLLAGAAYNEQFF. The CDR3, as DNA: TGTGCCAGCAGCTTACTTGCGGGGGCCGCTTACAATGAGCAGTTCTTC. The whole variable domain, filled in from reference TRBV7-3 and TRBJ2-1, reads GAGVSQTPSNKVTEKGKYVELRCDPISGHTALYWYRQSLGQGPEFLIYFQGTGAADDSGLPNDRFFAVRPEGSVSTLKIQRTERGDSAVYLCASSLLAGAAYNEQFFGPGTRLTVL.

This clonotype was counted between two and nine times. Written as DNA, the CDR3 is TGTGCCAGCAGTCCGGGGACAGGGACCGGGGAGCTGTTTTTT. Its translation is CASSPGTGTGELFF. The chain recombines TRBV12-3 or TRBV12-4 with TRBJ2-2; 9 bases fit TRBD1. Trimming cost V 5 bases and J 5 bases; bases outside gene matches: 3. This CDR3 region has 14 residues.

The chain joins TRBV10-3 to TRBJ2-3; TRBD2 agrees at 10 bases. This CDR3 is 17 amino acids long. J was trimmed by 2 bases and V by 0 bases; bases with no gene match: 5. Per germline, CDR1 ENHRY and CDR2 SYGVKD. The CDR3 reads CAISESLAGEYTDTQYF. DNA for the CDR3: TGTGCCATCAGTGAGTCTCTAGCGGGAGAATACACAGATACGCAGTATTTT.